This T cell receptor (beta chain) was recorded in a study of spatial heterogeneity in lung cancer (dated by TCRdb to 2018 to 2020). Regarding the complete study: The donors were about 71 patients from the lung TRACERx cohort who had early-stage, untreated non-small cell lung cancer. Follow-up PBMC samples were sequenced whenever available, with a median time to follow-up of around two years after resection. More beta-chain than alpha-chain transcripts were consistently detected, likely reflecting higher beta-chain transcript abundance. In the raw uncorrected reads, each unique combination of TCR and UMI appeared on average more than ten times. TCR alpha and beta repertoires were quantitatively compared across multiple tumor regions, matched nontumor lung and blood in non-small cell lung cancer. Nonsynonymous mutation counts, determined by whole-exome sequencing of tumor tissue, were related to features of the TCR repertoire. At surgery, roughly 220 tumor regions, around 68 matched nontumor lung samples and some 54 PBMC samples were TCR-sequenced for both alpha and beta chains.

In its sample, this clonotype was seen many times. Its antigen is not yet known. No much larger clonotype is one base removed from it; base qualities were not supplied. Receptor amplification or capture employed 5' RACE. This sample was sequenced with a NextSeq 500. In the TCR library protocol, a unique molecular identifier was attached to each TCR cDNA molecule so that PCR and sequencing errors could be corrected. Turning to the authors' computational methods: Decombinator tools were used for TCR identification, UMI-based error correction and CDR3 extraction. TCRs above a frequency of 2 per 1,000, corresponding to the top 1% of the tumor frequency distribution, were defined as expanded. Each repertoire was subsampled 100 times to 5,000 TCRs, after which Renyi diversity was computed with the R vegan package. CDR3 similarity networks were constructed using string-kernel similarity of amino acid triplets, with links drawn between CDR3s whose pairwise similarity was above 0.82. Through fastp at Q25 and MiXCR, TCRdb rebuilt clones from the public reads, retaining in-frame beta chains. Here each entry gathers all rows of one CDR3 protein and keeps the most common genes and DNA. These V and J calls rely on TCRdb rather than the paper's analysis. The sample table lists about 52,000 distinct CDR3 sequences, 6.5% to 7.5% of them with a count of one. The ten largest clones capture about a third of the sample.

Points the paper makes about the study in general: Only approximately 15 patients were included in the comparisons of baseline and follow-up blood repertoires. Ubiquitous expanded tumor TCRs showed up in blood more often at tumor resection than at routine follow-up. Confirming at a functional level the hypothesis that regional TCRs recognize regional mutations was considered to require additional single-cell paired TCR alpha and beta sequencing.

Reading the label with the study, this specimen's time point is: blood at routine non-recurrence follow-up after resection. Whole RNA extracted from tumor and nontumor lung tissue, or from cryopreserved PBMC samples, was used for TCR sequencing without cell sorting. Only patients for whom sufficient RNA was available from at least two tumor regions were selected for TCR sequencing. Reading the germline V gene gives CDR1 SGHTA and CDR2 FQGNSA. The CDR3 has 17 amino acids, counting the end cysteine and phenylalanine. Here the CDR3 DNA is all that survives: 51 bases in frame from base 1. V is shortened by 2 bases, J by 4 bases, and the region joining them spans 18 bases.

The chain is encoded by TRBV7-2 joined to TRBJ1-3, with the D gene uncertain. Sequenced material: PBMCs, taken at follow-up. The clonotype comes from a female donor with early-stage non-small cell lung cancer. CDR3 reads: CASSLRAGKQIGNTIYF. The nucleotide sequence reads TGTGCCAGCAGCTTAAGGGCGGGGAAGCAGATCGGAAACACCATATATTTT. Joined to the reference TRBV7-2 and TRBJ1-3 proteins, this CDR3 gives the full variable domain: GAGVSQSPSNKVTEKGKDVELRCDPISGHTALYWYRQSLGQGLEFLIYFQGNSAPDKSGLPSDRFSAERTGGSVSTLTIQRTQQEDSAVYLCASSLRAGKQIGNTIYFGEGSWLTVV.